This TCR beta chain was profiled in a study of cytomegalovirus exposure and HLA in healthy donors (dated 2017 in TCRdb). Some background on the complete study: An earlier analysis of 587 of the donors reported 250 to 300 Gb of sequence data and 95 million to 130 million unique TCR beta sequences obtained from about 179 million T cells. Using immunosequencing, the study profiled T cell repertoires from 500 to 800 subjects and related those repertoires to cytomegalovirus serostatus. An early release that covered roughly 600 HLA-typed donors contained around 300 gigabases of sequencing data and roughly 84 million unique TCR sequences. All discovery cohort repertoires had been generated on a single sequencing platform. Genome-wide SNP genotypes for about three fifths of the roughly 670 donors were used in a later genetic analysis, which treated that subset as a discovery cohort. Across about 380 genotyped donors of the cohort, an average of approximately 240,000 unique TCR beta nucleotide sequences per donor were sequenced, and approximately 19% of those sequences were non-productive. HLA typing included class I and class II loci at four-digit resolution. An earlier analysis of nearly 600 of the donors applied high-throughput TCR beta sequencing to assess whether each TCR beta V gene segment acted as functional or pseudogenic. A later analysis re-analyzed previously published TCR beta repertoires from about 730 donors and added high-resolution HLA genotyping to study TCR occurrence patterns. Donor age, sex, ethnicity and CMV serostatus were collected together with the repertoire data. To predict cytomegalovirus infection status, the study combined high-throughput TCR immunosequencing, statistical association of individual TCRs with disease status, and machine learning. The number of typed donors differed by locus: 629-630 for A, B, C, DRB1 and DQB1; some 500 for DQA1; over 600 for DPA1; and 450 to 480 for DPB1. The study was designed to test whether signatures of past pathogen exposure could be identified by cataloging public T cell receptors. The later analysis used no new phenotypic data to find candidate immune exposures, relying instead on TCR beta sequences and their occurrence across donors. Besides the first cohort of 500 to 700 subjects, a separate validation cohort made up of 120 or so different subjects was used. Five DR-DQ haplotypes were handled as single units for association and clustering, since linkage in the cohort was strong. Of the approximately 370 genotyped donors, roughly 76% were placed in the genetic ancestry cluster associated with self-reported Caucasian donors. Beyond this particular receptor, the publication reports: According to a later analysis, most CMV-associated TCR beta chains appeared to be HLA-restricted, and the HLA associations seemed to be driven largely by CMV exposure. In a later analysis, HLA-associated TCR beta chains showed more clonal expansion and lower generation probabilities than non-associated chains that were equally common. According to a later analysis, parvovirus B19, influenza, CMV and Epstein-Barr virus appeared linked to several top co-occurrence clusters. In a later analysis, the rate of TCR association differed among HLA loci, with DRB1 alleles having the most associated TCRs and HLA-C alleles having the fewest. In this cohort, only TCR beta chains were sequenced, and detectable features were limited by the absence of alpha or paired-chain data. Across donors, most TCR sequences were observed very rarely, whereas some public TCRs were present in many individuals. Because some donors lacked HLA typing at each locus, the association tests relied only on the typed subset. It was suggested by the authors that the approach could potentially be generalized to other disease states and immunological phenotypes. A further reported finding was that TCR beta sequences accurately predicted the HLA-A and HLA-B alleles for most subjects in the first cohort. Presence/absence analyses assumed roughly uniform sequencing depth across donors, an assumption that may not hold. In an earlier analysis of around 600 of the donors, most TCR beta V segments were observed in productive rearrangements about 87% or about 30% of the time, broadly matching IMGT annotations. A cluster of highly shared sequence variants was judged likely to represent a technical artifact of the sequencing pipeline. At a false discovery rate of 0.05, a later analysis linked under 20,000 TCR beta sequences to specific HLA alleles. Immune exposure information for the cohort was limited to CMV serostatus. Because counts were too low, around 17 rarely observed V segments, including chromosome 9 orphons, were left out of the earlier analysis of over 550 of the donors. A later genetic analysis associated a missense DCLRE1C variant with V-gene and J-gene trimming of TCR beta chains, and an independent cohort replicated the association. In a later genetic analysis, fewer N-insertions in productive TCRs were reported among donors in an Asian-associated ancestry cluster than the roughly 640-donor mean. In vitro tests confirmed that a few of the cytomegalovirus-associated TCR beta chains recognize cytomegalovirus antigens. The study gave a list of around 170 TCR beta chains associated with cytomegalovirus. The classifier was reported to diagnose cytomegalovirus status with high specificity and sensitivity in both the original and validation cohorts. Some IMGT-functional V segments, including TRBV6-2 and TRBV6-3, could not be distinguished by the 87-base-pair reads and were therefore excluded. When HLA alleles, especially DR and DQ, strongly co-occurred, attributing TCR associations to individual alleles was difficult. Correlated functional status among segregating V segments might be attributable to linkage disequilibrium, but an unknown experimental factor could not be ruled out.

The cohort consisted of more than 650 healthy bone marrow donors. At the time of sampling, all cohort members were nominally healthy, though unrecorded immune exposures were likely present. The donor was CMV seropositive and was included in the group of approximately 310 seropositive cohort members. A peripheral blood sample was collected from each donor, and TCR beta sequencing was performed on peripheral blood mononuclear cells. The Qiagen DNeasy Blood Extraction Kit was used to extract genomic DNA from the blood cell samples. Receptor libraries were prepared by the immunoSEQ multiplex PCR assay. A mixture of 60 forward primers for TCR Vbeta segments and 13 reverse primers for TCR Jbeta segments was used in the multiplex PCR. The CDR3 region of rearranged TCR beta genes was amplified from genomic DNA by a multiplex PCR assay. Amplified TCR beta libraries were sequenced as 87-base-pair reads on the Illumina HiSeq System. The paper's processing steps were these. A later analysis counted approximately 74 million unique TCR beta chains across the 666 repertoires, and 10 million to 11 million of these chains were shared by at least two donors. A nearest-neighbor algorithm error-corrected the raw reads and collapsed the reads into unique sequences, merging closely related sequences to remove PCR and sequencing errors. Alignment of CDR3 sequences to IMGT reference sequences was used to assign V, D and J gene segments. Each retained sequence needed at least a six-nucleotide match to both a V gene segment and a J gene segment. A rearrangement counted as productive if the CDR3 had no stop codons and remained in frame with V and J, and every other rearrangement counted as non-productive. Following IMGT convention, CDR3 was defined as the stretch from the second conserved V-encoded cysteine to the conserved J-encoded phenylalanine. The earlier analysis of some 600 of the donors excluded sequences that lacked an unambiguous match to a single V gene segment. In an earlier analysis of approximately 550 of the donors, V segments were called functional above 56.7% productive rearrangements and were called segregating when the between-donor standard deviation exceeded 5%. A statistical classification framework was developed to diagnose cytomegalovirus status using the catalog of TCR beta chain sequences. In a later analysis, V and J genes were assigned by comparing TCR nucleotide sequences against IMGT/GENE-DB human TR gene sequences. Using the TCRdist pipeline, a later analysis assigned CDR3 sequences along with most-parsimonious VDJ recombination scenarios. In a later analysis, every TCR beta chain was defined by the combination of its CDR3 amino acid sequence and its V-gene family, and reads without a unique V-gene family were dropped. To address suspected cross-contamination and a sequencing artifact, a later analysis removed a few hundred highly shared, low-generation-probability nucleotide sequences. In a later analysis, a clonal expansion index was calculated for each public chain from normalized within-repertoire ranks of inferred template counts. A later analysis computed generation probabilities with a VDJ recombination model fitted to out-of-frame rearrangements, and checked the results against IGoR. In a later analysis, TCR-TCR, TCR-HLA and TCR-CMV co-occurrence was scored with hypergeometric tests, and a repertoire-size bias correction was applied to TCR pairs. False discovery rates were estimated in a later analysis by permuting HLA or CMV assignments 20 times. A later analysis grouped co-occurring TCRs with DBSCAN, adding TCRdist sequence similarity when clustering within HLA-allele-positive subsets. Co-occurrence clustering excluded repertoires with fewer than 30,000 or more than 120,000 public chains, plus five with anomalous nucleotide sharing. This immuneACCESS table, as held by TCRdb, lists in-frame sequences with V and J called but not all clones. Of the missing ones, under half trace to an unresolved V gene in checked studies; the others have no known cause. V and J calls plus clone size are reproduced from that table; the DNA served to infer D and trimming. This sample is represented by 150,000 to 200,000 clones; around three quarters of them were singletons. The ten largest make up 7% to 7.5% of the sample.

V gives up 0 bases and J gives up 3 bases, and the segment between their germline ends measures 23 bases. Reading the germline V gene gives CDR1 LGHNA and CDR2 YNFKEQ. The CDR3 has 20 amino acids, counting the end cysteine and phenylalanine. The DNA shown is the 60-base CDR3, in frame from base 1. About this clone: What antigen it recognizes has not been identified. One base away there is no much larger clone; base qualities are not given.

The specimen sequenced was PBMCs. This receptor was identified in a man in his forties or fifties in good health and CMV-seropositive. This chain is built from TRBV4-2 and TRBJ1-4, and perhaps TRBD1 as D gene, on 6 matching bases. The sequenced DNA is TGTGCCAGCAGCCAAGATTCCGGGGGGCTGATTTCCGCGGCTAATGAAAAACTGTTTTTT. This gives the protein CASSQDSGGLISAANEKLFF.